This T cell receptor (beta chain) was retrieved from a study of blood T cell repertoires in COVID-19 (dated by TCRdb to 2018 to 2020). Background on the whole study: Samples covering the acute and convalescent phases of COVID-19 were provided by collaborators in the United States, Italy and Spain. A de-identified subject ID, COVID-19 status, age in years and sex were almost always included in the sample metadata. Where available, HLA class I and class II types were obtained from metadata supplied by the sample provider rather than from assay-based typing. The prospective study material was composed of cDNA or gDNA derived from T cells, B-cell-depleted T cells, or PBMCs. Deeply sampled blood TCRbeta repertoires from subjects exposed to, actively infected with, or recovered from COVID-19 were included in the dataset. The repertoires were released in a freely available public database meant as a resource for research on the immune response to SARS-CoV-2. Samples came from the ongoing ImmuneRACE study (first 160 participants) plus 1,254 subjects from 6 global collaborators. Study-wide findings and limitations: The amount of clinical and demographic metadata varied by source and participant and was provided uncurated.

Worth noting for this clone: No antigen is known for it. The record has no base qualities; no much larger clone is one base away.

CDR1 and CDR2 (MDHEN, SYDVKM) derive from the germline V gene. Trimming leaves V shorter by 4 bases and J shorter by 5 bases, with the junction holding 7 bases beyond the gene matches. Its CDR3 holds 15 amino acids, cysteine through phenylalanine. The sequence is cut down to CDR3 DNA, 45 bases in frame from base 1. The immunoSEQ Assay, a bias-controlled multiplex PCR, was used to amplify TCRbeta CDR3 regions from genomic DNA. Processing in the source paper ran as follows. The number of nucleated cells in each sample was estimated from the amplification of reference gene primers within the assay. To quantify the absolute abundance of each unique TCRbeta CDR3 rearrangement, sequence reads were collapsed and filtered. Productive Simpson clonality was computed per sample as the square root of Simpson's diversity index over productive rearrangements. Entries here come from immuneACCESS through TCRdb and include only in-frame sequences with V and J called. Some clones fail to appear in such tables; in the studies checked, an unresolved V gene covers under half of the shortfall, and the cause of the remainder is unknown. V and J calls and clone size are those listed in that table; D and trimming were worked out from the DNA. Counted in this sample were fewer than 450,000 clones; approximately 90% of them appeared once. 1.2% of the sample belongs to the ten largest clones.

Participants in the prospective study were enrolled through a virtual design, were aged roughly 18 to 90 years, and lived in 24 United States geographic areas. To assign participants to cohorts, the prospective study relied on clinical history that participants themselves reported in a screening survey and a study questionnaire. For ImmuneRACE Cohort 3, a participant was defined as recovered based on two consecutive negative NP/OP PCR tests, clearance by a healthcare professional, or resolution of symptoms. Each participant in the prospective study had whole blood, serum and a nasopharyngeal or oropharyngeal swab collected by mobile phlebotomists. Prospective study participants could optionally give additional blood draws and questionnaires over an approximately 2-month period. Blood samples from the prospective study were shipped frozen or at room temperature prior to DNA extraction.

Sequencing used PBMCs or T cells enriched from blood (not recorded which). This receptor was obtained from a woman aged 18-29 years who had recovered from COVID-19. The receptor chain draws on TRBV28 and TRBJ1-5; 8 middle bases align to TRBD1. The nucleotide sequence is TGTGCCAGCAGTTCCCCGACAGGGGACTATCAGCCCCAGCATTTT. Translation gives CASSSPTGDYQPQHF.